This section outlines one T cell receptor (beta chain) sequence together with its context. This record comes from a study of blood T cell repertoires in COVID-19. Looking at the study overall: Two consecutive negative NP/OP PCR tests, clearance, or resolved symptoms defined Cohort 3 recovery.

Assignment of participants to cohorts was predicated upon participant-reported clinical history. Per the authors' pipeline: By means of reference gene primer amplification, nucleated cell counts were estimated. The repertoire was sequenced with immunoSEQ multiplex PCR; TCRdb's copy has only in-frame clones and lacks some. V, J and clone size derive from that table, while D and trimming were established from the DNA sequence. In the table there are more than 200,000 clones, roughly 87% of which are singletons. Germline values: CDR1 WSHSY, CDR2 SAAADI. The CDR3 covers 17 residues. V was cut by 7 bases and J by 2 bases, with 24 bases left in between.

This receptor was obtained from a man aged 25-45 years in a cohort exposed to, infected with or recovered from COVID-19 (not recorded which). This sequence joins TRBV10-2 and TRBJ2-7; a possible D gene is TRBD1 (6 bases). Source material: PBMCs or T cells enriched from blood (not recorded which). CDR3 amino acids: CASKSEVWDIETYEQYF. The CDR3 DNA follows: TGCGCCAGCAAGTCCGAGGTATGGGACATCGAAACCTACGAGCAGTACTTC.